This TCR beta chain was sequenced in a study of OX40 agonist ivuxolimab in advanced cancers. Findings and caveats of the study: The authors also found low normalized T-cell clonal expansion in some nonresponders.

In the case of this clone: Its target is not known.

Germline loops: CDR1 SGHRS, CDR2 YFSETQ. CDR3 length equals 13 residues. V was trimmed by 5 bases and J by 1 base, leaving 9 bases between them. Measured with immunoSEQ multiplex PCR; TCRdb has only the in-frame clones, and not every one. The data show about 86,000 clones, with about 90% seen just once and 8.7% held by the top ten. The TCR was taken from an adult with an advanced solid tumor such as melanoma, head and neck, liver or kidney cancer. Sequenced material: CD4+ or CD8+ T cells sorted from blood, taken in a trial of the OX40 agonist ivuxolimab. The gene calls are TRBV5-1 and TRBJ1-2, with D hard to call. The CDR3 protein is CASRGGDNYGYTF. The CDR3 DNA is TGCGCCAGCAGAGGCGGAGATAACTATGGCTACACCTTC.